What follows are 27 T cell receptor beta chains derived from one specimen sequenced in a study of blood T cell repertoires in COVID-19. TCRdb keeps only in-frame clones here, not all; method: immunoSEQ multiplex PCR. The sample consists of over 150,000 clones, around 83% of them appearing once. The specimen was peripheral blood. These receptors all stem from a woman aged 55-69 years with COVID-19, enrolled during active disease.

The rearrangement uses TRBV12-5 and TRBJ2-7, with TRBD1 as a possible D gene (6 bases). The CDR3 consists of 14 residues. The V end was cut by 6 bases, the J end by 0 bases, with 12 bases between. The germline V gene encodes CDR1 LGHNT and CDR2 FRNRAP. As DNA, the CDR3 is TGTGCTAGTGGGGCGGACAGCAGCTCCTACGAGCAGTACGTC. Its protein is CASGADSSSYEQYV.

The chain recombines TRBV7-9 with TRBJ2-2; 13 bases line up with TRBD2. V shed 5 bases and J 4 bases; nucleotides not matched to a gene: 7. The CDR3 sequence is 17 residues long. CDR1 is SEHNR, CDR2 FQNEAQ, per germline (reference sequence). The chain's CDR3 is CASSTPTSGGLTGELFF. The CDR3 DNA is TGTGCCAGCAGCACGCCGACTAGCGGGGGGCTCACCGGGGAGCTGTTTTTT.

The rearrangement joins TRBV23-1 to TRBJ2-7; D might be TRBD2 (6 bases). TRBV23-1 is classed as an ORF, of uncertain function. This CDR3 contains 17 residues. V was cut by 1 base and J by 6 bases, with 22 bases left in between. CDR3 loop: CASSQCLRGGLVREQYF. CDR3 in DNA: TGCGCCAGCAGTCAATGCCTTCGAGGAGGGTTAGTTCGCGAGCAGTACTTC.

The chain has TRBV7-9 and TRBJ1-5; D is unclear. The V and J ends lost 3 bases and 4 bases respectively, with 16 bases between them. This CDR3 region has 16 residues. Germline CDR1 reads SEHNR; CDR2 reads FQNEAQ (reference sequence). CDR3 residues: CASSLYARRGNQPQHF. The CDR3 nucleotides are TGTGCCAGCAGCTTGTACGCCCGAAGAGGGAATCAGCCCCAGCATTTT.

The chain links TRBV9 to TRBJ1-3; 7 bases are shared with TRBD1. The V segment lost 2 bases and the J segment 1 base; nucleotides outside the gene matches: 9. There are 17 residues in the CDR3. Germline V lookup: CDR1 SGDLS, CDR2 YYNGEE. The CDR3, as DNA: TGTGCCAGCAGCGTCTCGGCAGGGGGATCATCTGGAAACACCATATATTTT. Protein: CASSVSAGGSSGNTIYF.

This chain links TRBV5-1 with TRBJ2-3; possible D gene TRBD1, 5 bases. The CDR3 has 14 residues. The V gene's germline CDR1 is SGHRS and CDR2 YFSETQ. V was clipped by 6 bases and J by 3 bases, with 14 bases between them. The CDR3 protein is CASKVAGMTDTQYF. In DNA form, the CDR3 reads TGCGCCAGCAAGGTGGCAGGGATGACAGATACGCAGTATTTT.

This clone was found a few times. This rearrangement joins TRBV28 to TRBJ2-1; 10 bases line up with TRBD2. The ends lost 4 bases at V and 3 bases at J; junction bases unmatched: 3. Germline V gene sequence: CDR1 MDHEN, CDR2 SYDVKM. The CDR3 is 15 amino acids. CDR3 coding DNA: TGTGCCAGCAGTTCAAGCGGGGGGGGCTACAATGAGCAGTTCTTC. Translation gives CASSSSGGGYNEQFF.

The chain uses TRBV9 and TRBJ2-1; 12 bases are a match to TRBD2. Germline V gives CDR1 SGDLS, CDR2 YYNGEE. The ends lost 0 bases at V and 3 bases at J; junction bases unmatched: 7. CDR3 size: 18 residues. This CDR3 reads CASSVAPRTSGNYNEQFF. The CDR3 DNA sequence: TGTGCCAGCAGCGTAGCTCCTAGGACTAGCGGGAACTACAATGAGCAGTTCTTC. Supplemented by reference TRBV9 and TRBJ2-1, the full variable domain reads DSGVTQTPKHLITATGQRVTLRCSPRSGDLSVYWYQQSLDQGLQFLIQYYNGEERAKGNILERFSAQQFPDLHSELNLSSLELGDSALYFCASSVAPRTSGNYNEQFFGPGTRLTVL.

This chain links TRBV5-1 with TRBJ1-4, with 7 bases lining up with TRBD1. The CDR3 is made up of 14 amino acids. Germline assignment: CDR1 SGHRS and CDR2 YFSETQ. The V gene end was trimmed by 3 bases and the J gene end by 7 bases; junction bases not matched to a gene: 6. The CDR3 loop reads CASSSGTASEKLFF. The CDR3 bases are TGCGCCAGCAGCTCGGGGACAGCGAGTGAAAAACTGTTTTTT.

This chain joins TRBV14 and TRBJ1-1, with D hard to call. Germline V gene data show CDR1 as SGHDN and CDR2 as FVKESK. This CDR3 has 15 residues. Trimming left V 0 bases short and J 1 base short, with 9 bases between. In DNA, the CDR3 is TGTGCCAGCAGCCAAGACAGGCCGTGGAACACTGAAGCTTTCTTT. Protein: CASSQDRPWNTEAFF.

V and J are TRBV27 and TRBJ1-2; D not certain. V shed 5 bases and J shed 8 bases, with 12 bases lying between them. The CDR3 consists of 12 residues. Germline-derived CDR1 and CDR2 are MNHEY and SMNVEV (reference sequence). Here the CDR3 reads CASSIPGRGYTF. DNA for the CDR3: TGTGCCAGCAGTATCCCAGGTAGAGGCTACACCTTC.

This chain connects TRBV7-3 to TRBJ2-3, with D maybe TRBD1 (6 bases). This CDR3 has 19 amino acids. V shed 5 bases and J shed 6 bases, with 30 bases lying between them. From germline, CDR1 is SGHTA and CDR2 FQGTGA. CDR3 coding DNA: TGTGCCAGCAGCCCAATCCCTAGGGGGAGTCTAGATACTAGGGATACGCAGTATTTT. This encodes CASSPIPRGSLDTRDTQYF.

The CDR3 spells CSVDEGAAEAFF. In nucleotides, the CDR3 is TGCAGCGTTGATGAGGGGGCTGCTGAAGCTTTCTTT. The chain has TRBV29-1 and TRBJ1-1; 7 bases map to TRBD1. Germline V lookup: CDR1 SQVTM, CDR2 ANQGSEA. CDR3 length: 12 residues. J was trimmed by 6 bases and V by 3 bases; bases with no gene match: 4.

The chain combines TRBV5-5 with TRBJ1-2, with D perhaps TRBD1 (6 bases). This CDR3 is 14 amino acids long. Germline CDR1 reads SGHKS; CDR2 reads YYEKEE (reference sequence). V was shortened by 4 bases and J by 2 bases, with 12 bases between the two germline ends. The CDR3 DNA reads as TGTGCCAGCAGCGGCGGTAGGGGGAACTATGGCTACACCTTC. Protein: CASSGGRGNYGYTF. The full variable domain, its missing parts supplied by reference TRBV5-5 and TRBJ1-2, is DAGVTQSPTHLIKTRGQQVTLRCSPISGHKSVSWYQQVLGQGPQFIFQYYEKEERGRGNFPDRFSARQFPNYSSELNVNALLLGDSALYLCASSGGRGNYGYTFGSGTRLTVV.

J is TRBJ1-1 and V is TRBV19, with TRBD1 matching 10 bases. The CDR3 loop spans 16 amino acids. V was clipped by 7 bases and J by 0 bases; unmatched bases: 8. Germline CDR1 and CDR2: LNHDA and SQIVND (reference sequence). CDR3 DNA sequence: TGTGCCAGTACCCTATCCGGGACAGGGGTGAACACTGAAGCTTTCTTT. The encoded protein is CASTLSGTGVNTEAFF.

The chain carries TRBV5-1 and TRBJ1-2, with TRBD1 matching 8 bases. The CDR3 spans 15 residues. Trimming at V came to 0 bases and at J to 2 bases, leaving 3 bases not matched to a gene. Germline V gives CDR1 SGHRS, CDR2 YFSETQ. DNA for the CDR3: TGCGCCAGCAGCTTGGGGCAGGGGGCAAACTATGGCTACACCTTC. This codes for CASSLGQGANYGYTF.

There are many counts of this clone. This chain connects TRBV7-9 to TRBJ1-1; D unclear. With 5 bases removed from V and 6 bases from J, the gap between germline ends came to 13 bases. The CDR3 extends over 13 amino acids. Germline CDR1 and CDR2: SEHNR and FQNEAQ (reference sequence). This CDR3 reads CASSPLTVPEAFF. CDR3 sequence (DNA): TGTGCCAGCAGCCCCCTAACAGTTCCTGAAGCTTTCTTT.

The V call is TRBV18, the J call TRBJ1-6; TRBD1 matches at 8 bases. Germline values: CDR1 KGHSH, CDR2 LQKENI. The CDR3 runs 14 residues. V lost 5 bases to trimming and J lost 10 bases; unmatched junction nucleotides: 7. The CDR3 DNA reads as TGTGCCAGCTCATCTGACAGGGGCAGCTCACCCCTCCACTTT. Residues: CASSSDRGSSPLHF. Combining the CDR3 with reference TRBV18 and TRBJ1-6 gives the whole variable domain NAGVMQNPRHLVRRRGQEARLRCSPMKGHSHVYWYRQLPEEGLKFMVYLQKENIIDESGMPKERFSAEFPKEGPSILRIQQVVRGDSAAYFCASSSDRGSSPLHFGNGTRLTVT.

The V and J genes are TRBV6-6 and TRBJ1-1, with D perhaps TRBD1 (6 bases). Trimming pared 5 bases from V and 2 bases from J, leaving 18 bases between. CDR3 length equals 16 residues. The germline gives CDR1 MNHNY, CDR2 SVGAGI (reference sequence). The CDR3 reads CASSTIRGGANTEAFF. CDR3 DNA sequence: TGTGCCAGCAGTACTATCCGAGGGGGGGCTAACACTGAAGCTTTCTTT.

The V and J genes are TRBV5-1 and TRBJ1-4; D unresolved. Trimming removed 3 bases from V and 5 bases from J, with 8 bases in between. Germline V gene sequence: CDR1 SGHRS, CDR2 YFSETQ. This CDR3 has 13 amino acids. CDR3 in DNA: TGCGCCAGCAGCTCCGGTTGGAATGAAAAACTGTTTTTT. Translating it yields CASSSGWNEKLFF.

J is TRBJ2-7 and V is TRBV5-4, with 7 bases matching TRBD2. The V gene's germline CDR1 is SGHNT and CDR2 YYREEE (reference sequence). This CDR3 contains 14 residues. J was trimmed by 6 bases and V by 2 bases; bases with no gene match: 8. CDR3 residues: CASSFDAGAGEQYF. The CDR3 DNA reads TGTGCCAGCAGCTTCGACGCGGGAGCTGGCGAGCAGTACTTC.

This clone was counted a single time. This chain uses TRBV4-2 with TRBJ1-1; 11 nucleotides agree with TRBD1. CDR1 LGHNA and CDR2 YNFKEQ come from the germline V gene. V shed 1 base and J 1 base; nucleotides not matched to a gene: 2. The CDR3 extends over 16 amino acids. The CDR3 DNA reads TGTGCCAGCAGCCAAGGTGGGACAGGGGGGAACACTGAAGCTTTCTTT. Its protein is CASSQGGTGGNTEAFF.

This clone was counted between two and nine times. The chain is built from TRBV12-3 or TRBV12-4 and TRBJ2-7, with D hard to call. The CDR3 contains 13 residues. V was clipped by 3 bases and J by 2 bases, with 8 bases between them. CDR3 in amino acids: CASSFDTAYEQYF. The CDR3 DNA reads as TGTGCCAGCAGTTTTGACACCGCCTACGAGCAGTACTTC.

V usage is TRBV6-5 and J usage is TRBJ1-4; D is undetermined. CDR3 length: 15 amino acids. Per germline, CDR1 MNHEY and CDR2 SVGAGI. V gave up 5 bases and J gave up 0 bases, with 10 bases separating them. CDR3: CASSKNRATNEKLFF. For the CDR3, the DNA is TGTGCCAGCAGTAAGAACAGAGCAACTAATGAAAAACTGTTTTTT.

V gene TRBV3-1 (or the pseudogene TRBV3-2) combines with J gene TRBJ2-3; weak D call: TRBD2 (7 bases). There are 16 residues in the CDR3. V was pared by 1 base and J by 4 bases, with 15 bases between. CDR1 LGHDT and CDR2 YNNKEL come from the germline V gene (reference sequence). DNA of the CDR3: TGTGCCAGCAGCCAAGCTCTGGGGGCGGGGGCAGATACGCAGTATTTT. This codes for CASSQALGAGADTQYF.

V gene TRBV9 combines with J gene TRBJ1-2; TRBD1 is a possible D gene (6 bases). CDR3 size: 15 residues. Per the germline V gene, CDR1 is SGDLS and CDR2 is YYNGEE. V lost 3 bases and J 8 bases, leaving 20 bases between the germline ends. DNA of the CDR3: TGTGCCAGCAGCGCCTCGGGACACAGCCGCTGGGGCTACACCTTC. Translation: CASSASGHSRWGYTF. Together with reference TRBV9 and TRBJ1-2, the CDR3 gives the full variable domain: DSGVTQTPKHLITATGQRVTLRCSPRSGDLSVYWYQQSLDQGLQFLIQYYNGEERAKGNILERFSAQQFPDLHSELNLSSLELGDSALYFCASSASGHSRWGYTFGSGTRLTVV.

The V and J genes are TRBV5-1 and TRBJ1-1; 8 bases match TRBD1. Per germline, CDR1 SGHRS and CDR2 YFSETQ. The V segment lost 1 base and the J segment 5 bases; nucleotides outside the gene matches: 7. There are 15 residues in the CDR3. For the CDR3, the DNA is TGCGCCAGCAGCTTGAACAGGGGGATAGGGACTGAAGCTTTCTTT. This gives the protein CASSLNRGIGTEAFF.